The text below deals with one TCR beta chain. The target antigen is unknown. Sampling of blood occurred at baseline, cycle 4 day 1, and cycle 7 day 1. V was cut by 5 bases and J by 3 bases, with 13 bases left in between. CDR3 length equals 15 residues. Germline V gene data show CDR1 as SGHVS and CDR2 as FQNEAQ. The data were obtained in a study of OX40 agonist ivuxolimab in advanced cancers. On the study more broadly: Ivuxolimab was delivered to patients intravenously every 2 weeks at doses spanning 0.01 to 10 mg/kg.

The table came from immunoSEQ multiplex PCR; TCRdb's copy has only in-frame clones and leaves some out. The sample includes roughly 38,000 clones, 80% to 95% seen only once; the top ten take 20% to 25%. Study-level results: Patients who responded partially at 0.1-3.0 mg/kg showed clonal expansion ranking among the lowest. Nonresponders included some who also had low normalized T-cell clonal expansion.

This clonotype originated in an adult with an advanced solid tumor such as melanoma, head and neck, liver or kidney cancer. This chain joins TRBV7-8 and TRBJ2-2; tentative D call: TRBD1 (6 bases). The sample here was CD4+ or CD8+ T cells sorted from blood, taken in a trial of the OX40 agonist ivuxolimab. For the CDR3, the DNA is TGTGCCAGCAGCCGAACACAGGGATACACCGGGGAGCTGTTTTTT. Its translation: CASSRTQGYTGELFF.